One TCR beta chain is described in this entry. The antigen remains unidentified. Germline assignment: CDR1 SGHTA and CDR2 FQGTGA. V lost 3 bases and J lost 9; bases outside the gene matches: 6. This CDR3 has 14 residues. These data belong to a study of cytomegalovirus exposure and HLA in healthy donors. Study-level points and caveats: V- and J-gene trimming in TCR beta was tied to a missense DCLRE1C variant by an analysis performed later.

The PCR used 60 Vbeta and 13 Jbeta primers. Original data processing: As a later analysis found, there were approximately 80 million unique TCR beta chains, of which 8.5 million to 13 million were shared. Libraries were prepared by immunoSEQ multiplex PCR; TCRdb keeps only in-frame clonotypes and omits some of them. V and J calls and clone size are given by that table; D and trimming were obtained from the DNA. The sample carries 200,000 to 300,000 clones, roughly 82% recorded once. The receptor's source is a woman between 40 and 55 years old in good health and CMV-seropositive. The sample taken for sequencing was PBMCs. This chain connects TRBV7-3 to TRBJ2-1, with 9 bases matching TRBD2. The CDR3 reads CASSLREGRREQFF. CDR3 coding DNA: TGTGCCAGCAGCTTGCGGGAGGGCCGGCGTGAGCAGTTCTTC. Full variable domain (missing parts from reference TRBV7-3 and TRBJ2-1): GAGVSQTPSNKVTEKGKYVELRCDPISGHTALYWYRQSLGQGPEFLIYFQGTGAADDSGLPNDRFFAVRPEGSVSTLKIQRTERGDSAVYLCASSLREGRREQFFGPGTRLTVL.